This TCR beta chain is from a study of cytomegalovirus exposure and HLA in healthy donors. Study-wide findings and caveats: Overall, around 160 TCR beta chains were annotated as cytomegalovirus-associated. Sequencing likely caused a cluster of highly shared sequence variants.

The ends lost 3 bases at V and 1 base at J; junction bases unmatched: 1. This CDR3 spans 15 amino acids. Germline values: CDR1 MGHRA, CDR2 YSYEKL. This clone has more than one count but fewer than ten. The antigen is undetermined. Researchers ran the PCR with 60 Vbeta and 13 Jbeta primers. Produced via immunoSEQ multiplex PCR; TCRdb's table is partial and in-frame only. The sample includes approximately 150,000 clones, approximately 78% of them seen just once. Specimen: PBMCs. The genes are TRBV4-1 and TRBJ1-1; 11 bases line up with TRBD1. This clonotype was obtained from a female donor in good health and CMV-seronegative. In nucleotides, the CDR3 is TGCGCCAGCAGCCAGGACAGGGGGCCGAACACTGAAGCTTTCTTT. The encoded protein is CASSQDRGPNTEAFF.